This entry is about one T cell receptor (beta chain). The data stem from a study of identifying expanded T cells in peripheral blood. Some clones are missing from TCRdb's copy, which holds only in-frame ones; the method was immunoSEQ multiplex PCR. This sample has 95,000 to 150,000 clones, with approximately 80% found just once. This receptor was taken from a person aged 18 to 75 in good health. Material: blood.

The CDR3 DNA reads as TGTGCCAGCAGCCGTACGGACAGTTCGTATGGCTACACCTTC. Amino acids: CASSRTDSSYGYTF. This chain joins TRBV11-1 and TRBJ1-2; TRBD1 might be the D (6 bases). Germline values: CDR1 SGHAT, CDR2 FQDESV (reference sequence). This CDR3 is built from 14 residues. Trimming removed 5 bases from V and 5 bases from J, with 15 bases in between.